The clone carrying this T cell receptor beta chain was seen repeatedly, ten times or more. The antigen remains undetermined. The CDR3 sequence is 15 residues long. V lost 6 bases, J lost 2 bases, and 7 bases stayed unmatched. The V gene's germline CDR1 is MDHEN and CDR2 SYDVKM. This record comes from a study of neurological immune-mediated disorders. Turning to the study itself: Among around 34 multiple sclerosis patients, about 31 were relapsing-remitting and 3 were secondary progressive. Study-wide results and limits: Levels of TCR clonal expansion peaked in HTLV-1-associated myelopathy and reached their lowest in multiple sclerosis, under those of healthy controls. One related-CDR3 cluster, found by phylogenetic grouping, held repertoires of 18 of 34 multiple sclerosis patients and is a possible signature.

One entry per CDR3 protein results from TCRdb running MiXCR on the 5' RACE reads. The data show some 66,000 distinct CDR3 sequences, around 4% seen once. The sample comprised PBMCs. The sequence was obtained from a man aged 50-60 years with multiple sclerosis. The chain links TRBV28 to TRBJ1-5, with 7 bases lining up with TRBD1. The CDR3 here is CASRPTGPRNQPQHF. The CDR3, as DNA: TGTGCCAGCAGACCGACAGGGCCTCGCAATCAGCCCCAGCATTTT.